The text below deals with one T cell receptor beta chain. Its target is unknown. For TCRbeta, the library was prepared with unique molecular identifiers. One entry per CDR3 protein results from TCRdb running MiXCR on the PCR reads. The table has approximately 250,000 distinct CDR3 sequences, 25% seen once. The CDR3 is 14 amino acids. V dropped 1 base and J dropped 0 bases, with 9 bases sitting between them. Germline CDR1 is DFQATT and CDR2 is SNEGSKA (reference sequence). This sample is part of a study of T-cell reconstitution after alpha-beta-depleted transplantation in children. General study findings and limits: Reportedly, roughly two months post-transplant, alpha-beta T cells arose from several hundred expanded graft clones. Diversity of TCRbeta at day 60 was high in some patients, arising from surviving recipient T cells and thymic progenitors. Hyperexpanded clones declined; after one year, newly produced T cells mostly supplied diversity.

The receptor comes from a girl aged 2-10 years with Fanconi anemia, due to receive a stem cell transplant. The gene calls are TRBV20-1 and TRBJ2-5; D unclear. This specimen was PBMCs, taken before TCRalphabeta/CD19-depleted stem cell transplant. The DNA for the CDR3 is TGCAGTGCTAGAGCGTACTTGTACCAAGAGACCCAGTACTTC. Protein product: CSARAYLYQETQYF.